What follows is one T cell receptor beta chain and its context. This entry comes from a study of blood T cell repertoires in COVID-19. J lost 1 base, V lost 4 bases, and 10 bases had no gene match. Germline loops: CDR1 GTSNPN, CDR2 SVGIG (reference sequence). The CDR3 runs to 16 residues. As handled by the study authors: Cell counts per sample came from amplifying reference gene primers. Method: immunoSEQ multiplex PCR; TCRdb's copy keeps in-frame clones and lacks some. The V and J calls and clone size were taken over from that table, and D and trimming were inferred from the DNA. The sample holds under 200,000 clones; less than 80% are singletons and the top ten take under 20%.

Sequences were obtained from PBMCs or T cells enriched from blood (not recorded which). This receptor was obtained from a woman aged 70-85 years in a cohort exposed to, infected with or recovered from COVID-19 (not recorded which). V and J are TRBV30 and TRBJ2-5, with TRBD2 identical over 9 bases. The DNA of the CDR3 is TGTGCCTGGACCTTAGGGCTAGCGGGAATCCAAGAGACCCAGTACTTC. Amino acids: CAWTLGLAGIQETQYF.